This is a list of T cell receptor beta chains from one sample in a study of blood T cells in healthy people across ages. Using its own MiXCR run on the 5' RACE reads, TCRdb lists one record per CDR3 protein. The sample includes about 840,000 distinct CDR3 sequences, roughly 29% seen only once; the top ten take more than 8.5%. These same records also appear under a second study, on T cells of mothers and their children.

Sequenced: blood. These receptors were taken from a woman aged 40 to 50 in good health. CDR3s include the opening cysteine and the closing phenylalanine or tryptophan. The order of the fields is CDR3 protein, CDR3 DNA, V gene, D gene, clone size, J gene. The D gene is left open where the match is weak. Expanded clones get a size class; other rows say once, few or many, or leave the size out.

CASSQVLTGQYF | TGTGCCAGCAGCCAAGTCTTAACCGGGCAGTACTTC | TRBV3-1 | NA | few | TRBJ2-7
CASSFPGTQNIQYF | TGCGCCAGCAGTTTTCCAGGGACTCAAAACATTCAGTACTTC | TRBV5-1 | NA | NA | TRBJ2-4
CASSLISASYEQYF | TGTGCCAGCAGCCTAATCTCAGCGTCCTACGAGCAGTACTTC | TRBV7-8 | NA | NA | TRBJ2-7
CASSRTGQGIEQYF | TGTGCCAGCTCACGTACGGGACAGGGGATCGAGCAGTACTTC | TRBV18 | TRBD1 | NA | TRBJ2-7
CASSRASEGNEQFF | TGTGCCAGCAGCCGGGCCTCAGAGGGCAATGAGCAGTTCTTC | TRBV7-2 | NA | NA | TRBJ2-1
CASNHPNQDRKETQYF | TGCGCCAGCAACCATCCAAATCAGGACAGAAAAGAGACCCAGTACTTC | TRBV3-1 | NA | NA | TRBJ2-5
CASSQETGLQPQHF | TGCGCCAGCAGCCAAGAAACAGGGCTACAGCCCCAGCATTTT | TRBV4-3 | NA | NA | TRBJ1-5
CSAPPGQGVHEQYF | TGCAGTGCTCCTCCGGGACAGGGAGTCCACGAGCAGTACTTC | TRBV20-1 | TRBD1 | few | TRBJ2-7
CASSPGTGIYEQYF | TGTGCCAGCAGCCCCGGGACAGGGATTTACGAGCAGTACTTC | TRBV12-3/TRBV12-4 | TRBD1 | many | TRBJ2-7
CASSGDPDTQYF | TGTGCCAGCTCAGGCGACCCAGATACGCAGTATTTT | TRBV18 | NA | few | TRBJ2-3
CASSLGSGTEQFF | TGCGCCAGTAGCTTGGGCTCCGGGACTGAGCAGTTCTTC | TRBV5-1 | NA | NA | TRBJ2-1
CASSDGRGGSDTQYF | TGTGCCAGCAGTGACGGGCGGGGGGGCTCAGATACGCAGTATTTT | TRBV2 | TRBD2 | NA | TRBJ2-3
CASSPALGLAGGNEQFF | TGTGCCAGCAGCCCAGCATTGGGACTAGCGGGGGGGAATGAGCAGTTCTTC | TRBV7-2 | TRBD2 | NA | TRBJ2-1
CASQGQGNQPQHF | TGTGCCAGCCAGGGTCAAGGCAATCAGCCCCAGCATTTT | TRBV7-2 | NA | few | TRBJ1-5
CASSPRASGSPSTDTQYF | TGTGCCAGCAGCCCCCGGGCTAGCGGGTCGCCTAGCACAGATACGCAGTATTTT | TRBV9 | TRBD2 | NA | TRBJ2-3
CASSVGYGANVLTF | TGTGCCAGCAGCGTGGGGTACGGGGCCAACGTCCTGACTTTC | TRBV9 | NA | few | TRBJ2-6
CASSYQGAGNEKLFF | TGTGCCAGCAGTTACCAGGGAGCGGGTAATGAAAAACTGTTTTTT | TRBV6-6 | NA | few | TRBJ1-4
CASSPSLGTMNTEAFF | TGTGCCAGCTCACCGTCTTTAGGTACCATGAACACTGAAGCTTTCTTT | TRBV18 | NA | many | TRBJ1-1
CASSFGRLDGYTF | TGTGCCAGCAGTTTCGGACGGTTAGATGGCTACACCTTC | TRBV6-6 | NA | few | TRBJ1-2
CASSIAGGLAGSTDTQYF | TGTGCCAGCAGCATAGCCGGCGGCCTAGCGGGAAGCACAGATACGCAGTATTTT | TRBV28 | TRBD2 | NA | TRBJ2-3
CSARPTHPTRGTSYEQYF | TGCAGTGCTAGACCCACACACCCCACCAGGGGAACGTCCTACGAGCAGTACTTC | TRBV20-1 | NA | many | TRBJ2-7
CASSFRPGQTEETQYF | TGTGCCAGCAGTTTTCGGCCGGGACAGACCGAAGAGACCCAGTACTTC | TRBV28 | TRBD1 | few | TRBJ2-5
CSARDPAGRPVSTDTQYF | TGCAGTGCTAGAGATCCAGCAGGCCGACCCGTTAGCACAGATACGCAGTATTTT | TRBV20-1 | NA | few | TRBJ2-3
CASSADSFTDTQYF | TGTGCCAGCAGCGCGGACAGCTTCACAGATACGCAGTATTTT | TRBV7-9 | NA | few | TRBJ2-3
CASRRAGSGYEQYF | TGTGCCAGCAGGAGGGCAGGGTCCGGGTACGAGCAGTACTTC | TRBV27 | NA | NA | TRBJ2-7
CASSVESGGASEQYF | TGTGCCAGCAGCGTCGAGAGCGGGGGGGCGAGCGAGCAGTACTTC | TRBV7-2 | TRBD2 | NA | TRBJ2-7
CATRGTGGTYEQYF | TGTGCCACCAGGGGGACAGGGGGGACCTACGAGCAGTACTTC | TRBV24-1 | TRBD1 | NA | TRBJ2-7
CASSFRQGRNQPQHF | TGTGCCAGCAGTTTCCGACAGGGTCGCAATCAGCCCCAGCATTTT | TRBV12-3/TRBV12-4 | TRBD1 | NA | TRBJ1-5
CASSSPGQAGGGYTF | TGTGCCAGCAGCTCCCCAGGACAGGCCGGGGGTGGCTACACCTTC | TRBV7-9 | TRBD1 | NA | TRBJ1-2
CSVTLWGRNLGYTF | TGCAGCGTCACACTATGGGGCCGAAATCTTGGCTACACCTTC | TRBV29-1 | NA | few | TRBJ1-2
CSAGSGEYTDTQYF | TGCAGTGCTGGCAGCGGGGAGTACACAGATACGCAGTATTTT | TRBV20-1 | TRBD2 | many | TRBJ2-3
CASRPTLSSYEQYF | TGTGCCAGCAGGCCCACGCTTAGCTCCTACGAGCAGTACTTC | TRBV11-1 | NA | many | TRBJ2-7
CASSLPLGTGVDEQYF | TGCGCCAGCAGCCTACCCTTAGGGACAGGGGTTGACGAGCAGTACTTC | TRBV5-1 | TRBD1 | many | TRBJ2-7
CASSPFSGEETQYF | TGTGCCAGCAGCCCTTTCTCAGGGGAAGAGACCCAGTACTTC | TRBV9 | NA | many | TRBJ2-5
CASSTGPTEKLFF | TGTGCCAGCAGCACAGGGCCGACTGAAAAACTGTTTTTT | TRBV3-1 | NA | NA | TRBJ1-4
CASSAAGRAGNYEQYF | TGTGCCAGCAGTGCCGCCGGGAGGGCTGGTAACTACGAGCAGTACTTC | TRBV27 | TRBD2 | few | TRBJ2-7
CASSLGLAGAYEQYF | TGTGCCAGCAGCTTGGGACTAGCGGGCGCCTACGAGCAGTACTTC | TRBV12-3/TRBV12-4 | TRBD2 | many | TRBJ2-7
CASSRRVSEQFF | TGTGCCAGCAGCCGACGCGTTAGTGAGCAGTTCTTC | TRBV3-1 | NA | few | TRBJ2-1
CASSNPGSYGYTF | TGTGCCAGCAGCAACCCCGGATCTTATGGCTACACCTTC | TRBV21-1 | NA | NA | TRBJ1-2
CASSLVESAAETQYF | TGTGCCAGCAGCTTAGTTGAGTCTGCGGCGGAGACCCAGTACTTC | TRBV7-9 | NA | few | TRBJ2-5
CSAISGANVLTF | TGCAGTGCTATTTCTGGGGCCAACGTCCTGACTTTC | TRBV20-1 | NA | few | TRBJ2-6
CASSPGTFRGSPLHF | TGTGCCAGCAGCCCAGGGACGTTCAGAGGTTCACCCCTCCACTTT | TRBV12-3/TRBV12-4 | NA | NA | TRBJ1-6
CASGQAQGDQGYGYTF | TGCGCCAGCGGCCAAGCCCAGGGGGATCAGGGCTATGGCTACACCTTC | TRBV4-3 | TRBD1 | once | TRBJ1-2
CSVEDLGTTSSYNGQFF | TGCAGCGTTGAAGATCTTGGCACTACAAGCTCCTACAATGGGCAGTTCTTC | TRBV29-1 | NA | NA | TRBJ2-1
CSARDLRGEWNEQFF | TGCAGTGCTAGAGATCTGCGGGGGGAATGGAATGAGCAGTTCTTC | TRBV20-1 | TRBD2 | many | TRBJ2-1
CASSTGGTYNEQFF | TGCGCCAGCAGCACGGGGGGTACCTACAATGAGCAGTTCTTC | TRBV5-1 | TRBD2 | few | TRBJ2-1
CSVFLEDYQETQYF | TGCAGCGTTTTTCTAGAGGACTACCAAGAGACCCAGTACTTC | TRBV29-1 | NA | many | TRBJ2-5
CASTDGTAYTDTQYF | TGTGCCAGTACCGACGGGACGGCTTACACAGATACGCAGTATTTT | TRBV19 | NA | many | TRBJ2-3
CASSRTGSATEAFF | TGTGCCAGCAGCCGTACAGGGTCTGCCACTGAAGCTTTCTTT | TRBV3-1 | NA | NA | TRBJ1-1
CSARNEQFF | TGCAGCGCTCGGAATGAGCAGTTCTTC | TRBV20-1 | NA | many | TRBJ2-1
CASSGTGPGTEAFF | TGTGCCAGCTCCGGGACAGGGCCGGGCACTGAAGCTTTCTTT | TRBV2 | TRBD1 | NA | TRBJ1-1
CASSLAEGYRSVSYGYTF | TGTGCCAGCAGCTTGGCTGAGGGGTATAGGAGTGTGAGCTATGGCTACACCTTC | TRBV5-6 | NA | NA | TRBJ1-2
CASYGQGGSYEQYF | TGTGCCAGCTACGGACAGGGGGGCTCCTACGAGCAGTACTTC | TRBV28 | TRBD1 | NA | TRBJ2-7
CASTQGGDGYTF | TGTGCCAGCACTCAGGGGGGAGATGGCTACACCTTC | TRBV6-2/TRBV6-3 | TRBD1 | NA | TRBJ1-2
CATSDFRGEQYF | TGTGCCACCAGTGATTTCCGCGGCGAGCAGTACTTC | TRBV24-1 | NA | NA | TRBJ2-7
CASSKLAGIQETQYF | TGTGCCAGCAGTAAACTAGCGGGGATCCAAGAGACCCAGTACTTC | TRBV6-1 | TRBD2 | few | TRBJ2-5
CASSTRDAGEQYF | TGTGCCAGCAGCACGCGGGACGCCGGGGAGCAGTACTTC | TRBV9 | NA | many | TRBJ2-7
CASSLTRGREETQYF | TGTGCCAGCAGCTTAACCAGGGGCCGTGAAGAGACCCAGTACTTC | TRBV7-2 | NA | many | TRBJ2-5
CASSVWGGGKETQYF | TGTGCCAGCAGCGTATGGGGAGGTGGAAAAGAGACCCAGTACTTC | TRBV9 | NA | NA | TRBJ2-5
CASSPGPRTGYTF | TGTGCCAGCAGCCCGGGACCAAGAACTGGCTACACCTTC | TRBV7-2 | NA | NA | TRBJ1-2